What follows describes a single T cell receptor beta chain. The antigen is unknown. Trimming left V 4 bases short and J 15 bases short, with 16 bases between. The CDR3 covers 12 residues. Looked up from germline, CDR1 is MDHEN and CDR2 is SYDVKM. These data come from a study of T cell responses to AZD1222 COVID-19 vaccine. Regarding the study as a whole: Baseline serology detected seropositivity in only a handful of AZD1222 recipients. Sampling captured repertoires only after the peak T cell response.

Produced via immunoSEQ multiplex PCR; TCRdb's table is partial and in-frame only. The sample lists under 150,000 clones; about 90% were seen once. The sample in question was peripheral blood, obtained 28 days after the second AZD1222 dose. This sequence originates from an adult who received the AZD1222 COVID-19 vaccine. J is TRBJ2-1 and V is TRBV28; possibly TRBD1 for D (6 bases). The CDR3 is CASSSTPGEAFF. Written as DNA, the CDR3 is TGTGCCAGCAGTTCGACTCCAGGGGAAGCGTTCTTC.